This TCR beta chain was obtained from a study of early T cells in non-severe SARS-CoV-2 infection. Whole-study context: Chains were not paired, and sequencing was done on bulk RNA from unsorted whole blood.

Unique molecular identifiers tagged individual cDNA molecules. MiXCR was run by TCRdb on the 5' RACE reads, yielding one entry per CDR3 protein. Of roughly 33,000 distinct CDR3 sequences in the sample, about 5% were seen once. Regarding the study as a whole: There was a bias toward anti-spike CD8 responses in VDJdb matching, which missed private and CD4 specificities.

Ten or more counts support this clonotype. What it binds is unknown. The clonotype originates from an adult who was a healthcare worker with PCR-confirmed SARS-CoV-2 infection or an uninfected control (not recorded which). Sequencing was performed on whole blood.

The CDR3 nucleotides read TGTGCCAGCAGTCCCCTAGCGGGGGGTCCCAATGAGCAGTTCTTC. Encoded protein: CASSPLAGGPNEQFF. J is TRBJ2-1 and V is TRBV12-3 or TRBV12-4; 11 nucleotides match TRBD2. There are 15 residues in the CDR3. V shed 5 bases and J 6 bases; nucleotides not matched to a gene: 6.